Each of the 11 T cell receptor beta chains below was sequenced from the same sample in a study of response to subunit inactivated influenza vaccine. TCRdb reprocessed the RT-PCR reads via MiXCR and lists one record per CDR3 protein. The top ten clones hold more than 8.5% of a sample with more than 700,000 distinct CDR3 sequences, over 20% of them seen once. This sample comprised PBMCs from blood, obtained around 5 days after vaccination. The receptors shown here come from a middle-aged man who received an inactivated influenza vaccine.

The rearrangement joins TRBV2 to TRBJ2-5, with D possibly called TRBD1 or TRBD2 (5 bases each). The CDR3 covers 14 residues. Trimming pared 8 bases from V and 4 bases from J, leaving 17 bases between. CDR1 is SNHLY, CDR2 FYNNEI, per germline. Here the CDR3 reads CASLRDPTGETQYF. In DNA form, the CDR3 reads TGTGCCAGCCTACGGGACCCCACGGGAGAGACCCAGTACTTC. Drawing the rest from reference TRBV2 and TRBJ2-5, the complete variable domain is EPEVTQTPSHQVTQMGQEVILRCVPISNHLYFYWYRQILGQKVEFLVSFYNNEISEKSEIFDDQFSVERPDGSNFTLKIRSTKLEDSAMYFCASLRDPTGETQYFGPGTRLLVL.

There are a few counts of this clonotype. The chain employs TRBV5-1 and TRBJ1-2, with 9 positions matching TRBD1. V gave up 4 bases and J gave up 4 bases; unmatched junction bases: 5. The CDR3 loop spans 14 amino acids. Germline CDR1 SGHRS, CDR2 YFSETQ. The CDR3 sequence: CASSPRQGGYGYTF. Here the CDR3 DNA reads TGCGCCAGCAGCCCACGACAGGGGGGCTATGGCTACACCTTC.

The table lists this clonotype with a few counts. The chain carries TRBV24-1 and TRBJ1-1; D is perhaps TRBD1 (5 bases). From germline, CDR1 is KGHDR and CDR2 SFDVKD. V lost 6 bases and J lost 7, with 11 bases in between. The CDR3 is made up of 12 amino acids. The CDR3 loop reads CATSSRGGEAFF. The DNA of the CDR3 is TGTGCCACCAGTTCCCGGGGCGGTGAAGCTTTCTTT.

The chain uses TRBV7-9 and TRBJ2-7; perhaps TRBD1 as D (5 bases). This CDR3 is 15 amino acids long. The germline V gene has CDR1 SEHNR and CDR2 FQNEAQ (reference sequence). Trimming shortened V by 4 bases and J by 2 bases, and 15 bases separated the two germline ends. CDR3 region: CASSSPLAGPYEQYF. In nucleotides, the CDR3 is TGTGCCAGCAGCTCACCCCTGGCAGGGCCCTACGAGCAGTACTTC.

This clonotype has only a few counts. The V call is TRBV5-6, the J call TRBJ2-3; TRBD2 matches at 7 bases. Per germline, CDR1 SGHDT and CDR2 YYEEEE. The ends lost 4 bases at V and 6 bases at J; junction bases unmatched: 8. CDR3 length: 14 residues. Here the CDR3 DNA reads TGTGCCAGCAGCCTCCGGGGGGACCCGGATACGCAGTATTTT. Its translation is CASSLRGDPDTQYF.

There are a few counts of this clonotype. The V and J genes are TRBV5-1 and TRBJ2-1, with TRBD2 identical over 13 bases. Germline trimming cut 0 bases from V and 8 bases from J; bases unmatched to any gene: 5. The CDR3 is 16 residues long. Germline-derived CDR1 and CDR2 are SGHRS and YFSETQ. The CDR3 here is CASSLDGLAGVYEQFF. The CDR3 DNA sequence: TGCGCCAGCAGCTTGGACGGACTAGCGGGAGTGTATGAGCAGTTCTTC. The entire variable domain, with the rest obtained from reference TRBV5-1 and TRBJ2-1, is as follows: KAGVTQTPRYLIKTRGQQVTLSCSPISGHRSVSWYQQTPGQGLQFLFEYFSETQRNKGNFPGRFSGRQFSNSRSEMNVSTLELGDSALYLCASSLDGLAGVYEQFFGPGTRLTVL.

This clonotype has more than one count but fewer than ten. The chain employs TRBV20-1 and TRBJ2-7, with TRBD1 matching over 7 bases. CDR3 length: 14 residues. Germline CDR1 is DFQATT and CDR2 is SNEGSKA (reference sequence). V gave up 1 base and J gave up 2 bases; unmatched junction bases: 5. CDR3 DNA sequence: TGCAGTGCTAGAGCTATGGACAGGACCTACGAGCAGTACTTC. Encoded protein: CSARAMDRTYEQYF.

In this sample, this clonotype turned up many times. The chain carries TRBV6-5 and TRBJ2-5; D remains unclear. The CDR3 spans 13 residues. The V and J ends lost 4 bases and 5 bases respectively, with 11 bases between them. CDR1 and CDR2 from the germline V gene are MNHEY and SVGAGI. The CDR3 region has the DNA TGTGCCAGCAGTTCCTGGTGGGGTGAGACCCAGTACTTC. Translating it yields CASSSWWGETQYF.

The J gene is TRBJ2-2, the V gene TRBV7-9; 9 nucleotides agree with TRBD2. Per the germline V gene, CDR1 is SEHNR and CDR2 is FQNEAQ (reference sequence). The CDR3 covers 16 residues. J lost 5 bases, V lost 3 bases, and 7 bases had no gene match. The CDR3 loop reads CASSFLRAGGTGELFF. CDR3 bases: TGTGCCAGCAGCTTCTTACGAGCGGGAGGTACCGGGGAGCTGTTTTTT.

This clonotype has more than one count but fewer than ten. The chain is built from TRBV6-2 or TRBV6-3 and TRBJ2-3; 8 positions match TRBD2. The CDR3 runs 15 residues. CDR1 is MNHEY, CDR2 SVGEGT, per germline. Trimming removed 7 bases from V and 1 base from J; junction bases left unmatched: 7. CDR3 in DNA: TGTGCCAGCACGCCTATTAGCGGGGGCACAGATACGCAGTATTTT. It is translated as CASTPISGGTDTQYF.

J is TRBJ2-3 and V is TRBV6-5; 7 bases fit TRBD1. CDR1 is MNHEY, CDR2 SVGAGI, per germline. CDR3 length equals 15 residues. J lost 4 bases, V lost 2 bases, and 6 bases had no gene match. Here the CDR3 reads CASSYTHDRADTQYF. CDR3 nucleotide sequence: TGTGCCAGCAGTTACACCCATGACAGGGCAGATACGCAGTATTTT.